The rows below give T cell receptor beta chains drawn from one sample of a study of neurological immune-mediated disorders. TCRdb re-called the 5' RACE reads with MiXCR, one entry per CDR3 protein. The sample lists about 44,000 distinct CDR3 sequences, 20% to 25% occurring once. Sequencing was performed on PBMCs. All receptors derive from a man in his 60s with HTLV-1-associated myelopathy (HAM/TSP). The CDR3 runs from the conserved cysteine through the conserved F or W. D genes are given only for firm matches. A clone size is listed for some rows: how often the clone was seen (once, few, many), or a class if it is expanded.

V gene	D gene	clone size	J gene	CDR3 protein	CDR3 DNA
TRBV7-9	TRBD2	many	TRBJ2-2	CASSFYGRRNTGELFF	TGTGCCAGCAGCTTTTACGGGAGGAGGAACACCGGGGAGCTGTTTTTT
TRBV6-6	-	-	TRBJ1-5	CASSWGEGNQPQHF	TGTGCCAGCAGTTGGGGGGAGGGTAATCAGCCCCAGCATTTT
TRBV29-1	TRBD1	many	TRBJ1-1	CSVGLDRVSTEAFF	TGCAGCGTCGGATTGGACAGGGTTTCTACTGAAGCTTTCTTT
TRBV19	-	-	TRBJ1-2	CASSMGAAAGYGYTF	TGTGCCAGTAGTATGGGGGCAGCCGCCGGCTATGGCTACACCTTC
TRBV20-1	TRBD1	-	TRBJ2-1	CSAPGTGGRGSYNEQFF	TGCAGTGCTCCCGGGACAGGGGGCAGGGGCTCCTACAATGAGCAGTTCTTC
TRBV12-3/TRBV12-4	TRBD1	-	TRBJ1-4	CASSPGTDLLETLFF	TGTGCCAGCAGCCCAGGGACAGACCTATTAGAAACACTGTTTTTT
TRBV4-1	-	many	TRBJ2-1	CASSPYPPEDEQFF	TGCGCCAGCAGCCCCTACCCCCCGGAGGATGAGCAGTTCTTC
TRBV24-1	-	many	TRBJ2-5	CATSDPGGPEETQYF	TGTGCCACCAGTGACCCCGGCGGACCGGAGGAGACCCAGTACTTC
TRBV29-1	TRBD2	-	TRBJ2-7	CSGIAGEYYEQYF	TGCAGTGGGATAGCGGGCGAATACTACGAGCAGTACTTC
TRBV7-8	-	many	TRBJ2-1	CASSSRLESYNEQFF	TGTGCCAGCAGCTCGAGACTCGAGTCGTACAATGAGCAGTTCTTC
TRBV12-3/TRBV12-4	TRBD1	many	TRBJ1-5	CASSVWTGGGNQPQHF	TGTGCCAGCAGCGTTTGGACAGGGGGCGGGAATCAGCCCCAGCATTTT
TRBV25-1	TRBD1	few	TRBJ2-7	CASSGMDRGHHEQYF	TGTGCCAGCAGTGGGATGGACAGGGGGCACCACGAGCAGTACTTC
TRBV20-1	-	many	TRBJ2-5	CSAYSGPTETQYF	TGCAGTGCTTACAGCGGGCCGACAGAGACCCAGTACTTC
TRBV2	-	many	TRBJ2-1	CASSMTGDYYNEQFF	TGTGCCAGCAGTATGACAGGGGACTACTACAATGAGCAGTTCTTC
TRBV5-5	-	many	TRBJ2-7	CASSWSYDEQYF	TGTGCCAGCAGCTGGAGCTACGACGAGCAGTACTTC
TRBV7-9	TRBD1	few	TRBJ2-1	CASSSTGQGFNNEQFF	TGTGCCAGCAGCTCCACCGGACAGGGGTTCAACAATGAGCAGTTCTTC
TRBV10-3	-	many	TRBJ1-5	CAISDRYNQPQHF	TGTGCCATCAGTGACAGGTACAATCAGCCCCAGCATTTT
TRBV20-1	-	many	TRBJ1-2	CSAWGTYGYTF	TGCAGTGCTTGGGGGACCTATGGCTACACCTTC
TRBV5-1	-	many	TRBJ2-7	CASSIRPRSSYEQYF	TGCGCCAGCAGCATCCGACCCAGGAGCTCCTACGAGCAGTACTTC
TRBV5-1	-	many	TRBJ2-7	CASSFTEDYEQYF	TGCGCCAGCAGCTTCACAGAGGACTACGAGCAGTACTTC
TRBV28	-	many	TRBJ2-7	CASSPTGTPSYEQYF	TGTGCCAGCAGCCCTACAGGGACCCCCTCCTACGAGCAGTACTTC
TRBV21-1	-	many	TRBJ2-1	CASSKARLAGAWQFF	TGTGCCAGCAGCAAAGCAAGACTAGCGGGAGCATGGCAGTTCTTC
TRBV5-5	-	many	TRBJ1-4	CASSTLDEKLFF	TGTGCCAGCTCAACTCTCGATGAAAAACTGTTTTTT
TRBV5-1	-	many	TRBJ1-5	CASSSYGESNQPQHF	TGCGCCAGCAGCAGTTACGGGGAAAGCAATCAGCCCCAGCATTTT
TRBV18	-	many	TRBJ2-5	CASTNQETQYF	TGTGCCAGCACGAACCAAGAGACCCAGTACTTC
TRBV9	TRBD2	many	TRBJ2-2	CASSPEPSGNGELFF	TGTGCCAGCAGCCCCGAGCCTAGCGGGAACGGGGAGCTGTTTTTT
TRBV28	TRBD1	many	TRBJ2-7	CASGGTGSSYEQYF	TGTGCCAGCGGAGGGACAGGGAGCTCCTACGAGCAGTACTTC
TRBV7-2	-	-	TRBJ1-4	CASSPPGVALEKLFF	TGTGCCAGCAGCCCCCCCGGGGTGGCATTGGAAAAACTGTTTTTT
TRBV14	-	many	TRBJ2-1	CASSQDRDIYNEQFF	TGTGCCAGCAGCCAAGATCGGGACATCTACAATGAGCAGTTCTTC
TRBV20-1	TRBD1	-	TRBJ2-2	CSASATGAGELFF	TGCAGTGCTAGCGCCACAGGGGCCGGGGAGCTGTTTTTT
TRBV28	TRBD1	many	TRBJ1-5	CASSPDRGNQPQHF	TGTGCCAGCAGCCCGGACAGGGGCAATCAGCCCCAGCATTTT
TRBV28	-	many	TRBJ2-7	CASSLSSGGSSYEQYF	TGTGCCAGCAGCTTAAGTAGCGGAGGAAGCTCCTACGAGCAGTACTTC
TRBV25-1	-	many	TRBJ1-4	CASRPGEGGINEKLFF	TGTGCCAGCAGACCTGGTGAAGGGGGGATTAATGAAAAACTGTTTTTT
TRBV12-3/TRBV12-4	TRBD2	many	TRBJ2-5	CASSLVSSGETQYF	TGTGCCAGCAGTTTAGTGTCTAGCGGAGAGACCCAGTACTTC
TRBV5-1	TRBD1	many	TRBJ2-7	CASSLRQGVGEQYF	TGCGCCAGCAGCTTGAGACAGGGGGTCGGCGAGCAGTACTTC
TRBV27	-	many	TRBJ2-7	CASSGGAGLTYEQYF	TGTGCCAGCAGTGGAGGGGCAGGGTTGACCTACGAGCAGTACTTC